The clone carrying this TCR beta chain was seen a single time. This sample was included in a study of OX40 agonist ivuxolimab in advanced cancers. Looking at the study overall: Dose-escalation subjects each had hepatocellular carcinoma, melanoma, renal cell or head and neck cancer.

Profiled with immunoSEQ multiplex PCR; TCRdb holds only in-frame clones, not every one. The table has some 100,000 clones, approximately 90% seen once. V was pared by 5 bases and J by 7 bases, with 17 bases between. This CDR3 contains 14 residues. Per germline, CDR1 SGHTA and CDR2 FQGNSA. The specimen was CD4+ or CD8+ T cells sorted from blood, collected in a trial of the OX40 agonist ivuxolimab. The genes are TRBV7-2 and TRBJ1-2, with D uncertain. The sequence derives from an adult with an advanced solid tumor such as melanoma, head and neck, liver or kidney cancer. CDR3 amino acids: CASSPTGFLSGYTF. The CDR3 region has the DNA TGTGCCAGCAGCCCGACGGGCTTCCTCTCTGGCTACACCTTC.